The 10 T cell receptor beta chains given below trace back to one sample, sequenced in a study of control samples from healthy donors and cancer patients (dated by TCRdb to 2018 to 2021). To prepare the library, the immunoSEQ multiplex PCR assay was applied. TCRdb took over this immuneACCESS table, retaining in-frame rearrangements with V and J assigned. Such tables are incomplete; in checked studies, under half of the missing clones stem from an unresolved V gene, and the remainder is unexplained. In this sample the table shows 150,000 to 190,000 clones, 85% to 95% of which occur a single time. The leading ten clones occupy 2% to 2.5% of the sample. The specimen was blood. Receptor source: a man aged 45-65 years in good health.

The CDR3 nucleotides are TGTGCCAGCAGTTACCTCGGACAGGGCTTCACCGAGCAGTACTTC. Its protein product is CASSYLGQGFTEQYF. The chain carries TRBV27 and TRBJ2-7, with 8 positions matching TRBD1. Germline CDR1 is MNHEY and CDR2 is SMNVEV (reference sequence). V lost 4 bases, J lost 6 bases, and 11 bases stayed unmatched. The CDR3 is 15 amino acids.

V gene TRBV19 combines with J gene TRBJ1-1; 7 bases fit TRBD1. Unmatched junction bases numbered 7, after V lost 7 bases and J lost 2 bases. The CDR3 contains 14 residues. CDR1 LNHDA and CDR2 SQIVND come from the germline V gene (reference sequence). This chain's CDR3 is CASTQQGTNTEAFF. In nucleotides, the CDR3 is TGTGCCAGTACCCAACAGGGGACAAACACTGAAGCTTTCTTT.

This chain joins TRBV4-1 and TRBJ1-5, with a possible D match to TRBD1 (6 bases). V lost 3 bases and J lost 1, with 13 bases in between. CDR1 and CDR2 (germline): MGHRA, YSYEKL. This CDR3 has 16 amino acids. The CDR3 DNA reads TGCGCCAGCAGCCAGAGGACAGCCCCAAGCAATCAGCCCCAGCATTTT. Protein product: CASSQRTAPSNQPQHF.

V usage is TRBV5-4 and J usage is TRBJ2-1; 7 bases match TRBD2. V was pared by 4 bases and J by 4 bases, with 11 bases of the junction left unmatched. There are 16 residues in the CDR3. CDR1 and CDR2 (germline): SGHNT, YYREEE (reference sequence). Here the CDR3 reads CASSTGTTKLYNEQFF. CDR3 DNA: TGTGCCAGCAGCACCGGGACTACAAAACTATACAATGAGCAGTTCTTC.

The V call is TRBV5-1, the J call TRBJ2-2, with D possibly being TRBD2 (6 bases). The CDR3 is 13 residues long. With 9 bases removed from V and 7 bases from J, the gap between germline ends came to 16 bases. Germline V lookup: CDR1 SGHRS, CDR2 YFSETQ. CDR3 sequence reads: CATGTGPVGELFF. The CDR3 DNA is TGCGCCACCGGGACTGGCCCAGTCGGGGAGCTGTTTTTT.

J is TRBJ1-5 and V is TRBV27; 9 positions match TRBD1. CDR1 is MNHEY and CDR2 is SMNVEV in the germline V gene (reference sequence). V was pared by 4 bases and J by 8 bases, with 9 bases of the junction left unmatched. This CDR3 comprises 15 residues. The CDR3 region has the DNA TGTGCCAGCAGTTCAAGAACAGGGGGCCGGGAGCCCCAGCATTTT. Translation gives CASSSRTGGREPQHF.

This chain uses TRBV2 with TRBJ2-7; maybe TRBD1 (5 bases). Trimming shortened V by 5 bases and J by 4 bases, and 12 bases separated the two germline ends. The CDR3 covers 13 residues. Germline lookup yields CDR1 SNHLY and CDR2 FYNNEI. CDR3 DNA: TGTGCCAGCAGTCGGACATTCCGTTACGAGCAGTACTTC. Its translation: CASSRTFRYEQYF.

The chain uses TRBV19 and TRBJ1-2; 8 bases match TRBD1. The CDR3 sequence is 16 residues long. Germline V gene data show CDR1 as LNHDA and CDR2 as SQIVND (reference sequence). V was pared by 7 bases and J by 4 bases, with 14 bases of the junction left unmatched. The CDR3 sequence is CASTPQTGALFYGYTF. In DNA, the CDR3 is TGTGCCAGTACACCACAGACAGGGGCCTTATTCTATGGCTACACCTTC.

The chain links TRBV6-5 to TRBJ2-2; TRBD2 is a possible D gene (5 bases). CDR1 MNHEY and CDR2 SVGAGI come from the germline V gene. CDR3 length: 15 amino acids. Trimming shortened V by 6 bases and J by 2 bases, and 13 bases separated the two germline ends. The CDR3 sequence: CASRWTEVNTGELFF. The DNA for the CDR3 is TGTGCCAGCAGATGGACGGAGGTCAACACCGGGGAGCTGTTTTTT.

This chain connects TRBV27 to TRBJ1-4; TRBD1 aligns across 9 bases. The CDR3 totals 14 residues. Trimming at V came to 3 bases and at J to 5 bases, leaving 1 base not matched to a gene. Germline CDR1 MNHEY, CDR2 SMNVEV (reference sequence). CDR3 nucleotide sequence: TGTGCCAGCAGTTTCGGGACAGGGAATGAAAAACTGTTTTTT. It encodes CASSFGTGNEKLFF. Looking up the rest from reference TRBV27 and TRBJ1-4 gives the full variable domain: EAQVTQNPRYLITVTGKKLTVTCSQNMNHEYMSWYRQDPGLGLRQIYYSMNVEVTDKGDVPEGYKVSRKEKRNFPLILESPSPNQTSLYFCASSFGTGNEKLFFGSGTQLSVL.